This paragraph reports one T cell receptor beta chain. This receptor's antigen is unknown. Base-call qualities are not available, and no considerably larger clone is one nucleotide away. This sample is drawn from a study of CD8 T cells in Susac syndrome (dated by TCRdb to the late 2010s). About the investigation overall: Repertoire sequencing was used to test whether CD8+ T cell activation and differentiation in Susac syndrome was antigen driven. The study compared CD8+ T cell repertoire clonality among 12 healthy donors, around 14 Susac syndrome patients and roughly 16 multiple sclerosis patients.

Counted from cysteine to phenylalanine, this CDR3 has 15 amino acids. The CDR3 DNA has 45 bases and is translated from base 1. V is cut back by 1 base and J by 1 base, with 0 bases in the junction unmatched. Per the germline V gene, SGHVS is the CDR1 and FQNEAQ is the CDR2. Peripheral blood CD8+ and CD4+ T cells from healthy donors, Susac syndrome patients and multiple sclerosis patients were profiled using high-throughput TCR beta sequencing. Healthy donors were age- and sex-matched controls. Bulk CD8+ and CD4+ T cells were purified magnetically by negative isolation, whereas CD8+ TEMRA cells were enriched by FACS. Blood was collected in EDTA tubes and processed within 24 hours, with PBMCs isolated through density gradient centrifugation. PBMCs destined for TCR sequencing were cryopreserved in liquid nitrogen and later thawed in a 37 °C water bath. Purity of sorted or isolated CD4+, CD8+ and CD8+ TEMRA cells was at least 90%.

RNA was extracted with the RNeasy kit and roughly 0.45 to 1 ug was reverse transcribed using random hexamers. The immunoSEQ multiplex PCR assay, covering 54 Vbeta and 13 Jbeta segments, was used to amplify TCR beta CDR3 regions. PCR amplification bias was corrected by using a synthetic template baseline for primer optimization and computational correction. As for the original processing: Reads were annotated to V, D and J genes according to IMGT and were analyzed with immunoSEQ Analyzer, with only productive sequences retained. Clonality was calculated as one minus the Shannon entropy normalized by log2 of the number of productive unique sequences. For each patient and control, public and private clones were evaluated among the 100 most prevalent clones. A clone was defined as Susac-specific if it was absent from the healthy and MS cohorts, from around 960 published viral clones and from other ImmuneACCESS disease sequences. TCRdb's own reprocessing of the public reads used fastp at Q25 and MiXCR and kept productive beta chains. Every CDR3 protein is listed once, alongside the most common genes and DNA of its rows. TCRdb, not the original authors, processed these V and J calls. Across this sample there are 85,000 to 90,000 distinct CDR3 sequences, with over 80% seen only once. The top ten constitute about 0.32% of the sample.

The paper's findings and limits, for the study overall: The study acknowledged that relatively few individuals were included in the TCR sequencing and HLA analysis.

The specimen sequenced was CD8+ T cells from PBMCs. In this chain, TRBV7-8 is recombined with TRBJ1-4, with 7 bases aligning to TRBD1. This receptor was taken from a human donor in good health. CDR3 sequence: CASSLGQGTNEKLFF. Here is the DNA: TGTGCCAGCAGCTTAGGACAGGGAACTAATGAAAAACTGTTTTTT.